Each of the 4 T cell receptor beta chains below was sequenced from the same sample in a study of blood T cell repertoires in COVID-19 (dated by TCRdb to about 2020). The method was the immunoSEQ multiplex PCR assay. Entries here come from immuneACCESS through TCRdb and include only in-frame sequences with V and J called. Some clones fail to appear in such tables; in the studies checked, an unresolved V gene covers under half of the shortfall, and the cause of the remainder is unknown. The sample records 55,000 to 75,000 clones, about 80% of which are singletons. About a tenth of the sample goes to the ten largest clones. Sequenced input: peripheral blood. The receptors derive from a man older than 75 with COVID-19, enrolled during active disease.

The chain employs TRBV28 and TRBJ1-5; 8 positions agree with TRBD1. Germline CDR1 and CDR2: MDHEN and SYDVKM. This CDR3 is 13 amino acids long. The ends lost 5 bases at V and 9 bases at J; junction bases unmatched: 6. The CDR3 sequence is CASSPTTGGPQHF. DNA for the CDR3: TGTGCCAGCAGTCCTACCACAGGGGGGCCCCAGCATTTT.

This chain joins TRBV30 and TRBJ1-2, with 7 nucleotides matching TRBD1. V trimming: 3 bases; J trimming: 2 bases; junction bases outside the gene matches: 12. The CDR3 is 16 amino acids. Germline V gene lookup returns CDR1 GTSNPN and CDR2 SVGIG (reference sequence). CDR3 sequence reads: CAWRTQGGNLNYGYTF. The CDR3 DNA reads TGTGCCTGGAGGACTCAGGGGGGAAACTTAAACTATGGCTACACCTTC.

V and J are TRBV5-4 and TRBJ2-7; perhaps TRBD2 as D (7 bases). This CDR3 contains 15 residues. Germline V lookup: CDR1 SGHNT, CDR2 YYREEE (reference sequence). The V end lost 3 bases, the J end lost 5 bases, and 18 bases lay between the germline ends. CDR3 loop: CASSSSRGAQNEQYF. In DNA form, the CDR3 reads TGTGCCAGCAGCTCGTCTCGGGGGGCTCAAAACGAGCAGTACTTC.

The chain uses TRBV7-6 and TRBJ2-3, with 11 positions matching TRBD2. Trimming removed 5 bases from V and 10 bases from J; junction bases left unmatched: 11. Germline-derived CDR1 and CDR2 are SGHVS and FNYEAQ. The CDR3 length is 15 residues. The CDR3 DNA sequence: TGTGCCAGCAGCCTCCTAGCGGGAGGCCTCAGCGCGCAGTATTTT. It specifies CASSLLAGGLSAQYF.